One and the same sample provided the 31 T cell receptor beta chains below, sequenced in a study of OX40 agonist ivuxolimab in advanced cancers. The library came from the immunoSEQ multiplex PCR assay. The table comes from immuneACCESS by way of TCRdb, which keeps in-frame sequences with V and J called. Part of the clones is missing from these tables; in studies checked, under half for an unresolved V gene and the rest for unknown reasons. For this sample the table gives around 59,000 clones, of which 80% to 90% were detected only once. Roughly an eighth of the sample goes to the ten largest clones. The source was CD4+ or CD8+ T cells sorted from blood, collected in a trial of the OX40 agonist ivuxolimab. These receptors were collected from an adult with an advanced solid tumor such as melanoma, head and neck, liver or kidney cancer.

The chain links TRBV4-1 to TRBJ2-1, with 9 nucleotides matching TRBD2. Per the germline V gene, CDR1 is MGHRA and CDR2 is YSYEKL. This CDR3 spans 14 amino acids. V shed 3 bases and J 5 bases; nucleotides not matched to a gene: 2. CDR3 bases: TGCGCCAGCAGCCACGTAGCGGGAGACAATGAGCAGTTCTTC. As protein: CASSHVAGDNEQFF.

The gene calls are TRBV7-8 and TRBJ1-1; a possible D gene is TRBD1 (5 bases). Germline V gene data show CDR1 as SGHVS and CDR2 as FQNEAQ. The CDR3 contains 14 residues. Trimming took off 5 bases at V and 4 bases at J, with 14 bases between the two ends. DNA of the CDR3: TGTGCCAGCAGCGCCGGGGACGCGGGCACTGAAGCTTTCTTT. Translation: CASSAGDAGTEAFF. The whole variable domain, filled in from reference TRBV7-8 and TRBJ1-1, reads GAGVSQSPRYKVAKRGQDVALRCDPISGHVSLFWYQQALGQGPEFLTYFQNEAQLDKSGLPSDRFFAERPEGSVSTLKIQRTQQEDSAVYLCASSAGDAGTEAFFGQGTRLTVV.

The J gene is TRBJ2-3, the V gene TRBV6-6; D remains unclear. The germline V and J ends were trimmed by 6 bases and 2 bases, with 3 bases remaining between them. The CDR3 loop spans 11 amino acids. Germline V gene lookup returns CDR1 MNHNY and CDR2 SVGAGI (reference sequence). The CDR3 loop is CASSHTDTQYF. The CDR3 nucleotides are TGTGCCAGCAGCCACACAGATACGCAGTATTTT.

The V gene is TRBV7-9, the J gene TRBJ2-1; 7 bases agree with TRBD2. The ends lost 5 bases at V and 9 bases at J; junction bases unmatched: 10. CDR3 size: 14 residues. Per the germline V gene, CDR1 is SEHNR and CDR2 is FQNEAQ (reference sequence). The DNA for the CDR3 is TGTGCCAGCAGCGTCGGGAGGTCCGATGCTGAGCAGTTCTTC. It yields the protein CASSVGRSDAEQFF.

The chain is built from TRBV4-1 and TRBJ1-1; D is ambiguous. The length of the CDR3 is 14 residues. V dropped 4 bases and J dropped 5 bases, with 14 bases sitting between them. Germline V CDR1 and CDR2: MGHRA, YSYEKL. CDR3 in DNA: TGCGCCAGCAGCCTCGTCACATCGAATACTGAAGCTTTCTTT. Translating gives CASSLVTSNTEAFF.

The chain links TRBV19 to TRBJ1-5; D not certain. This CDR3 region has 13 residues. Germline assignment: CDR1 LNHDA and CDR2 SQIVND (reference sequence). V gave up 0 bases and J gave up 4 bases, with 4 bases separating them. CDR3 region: CASSIDLNQPQHF. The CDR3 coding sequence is TGTGCCAGTAGTATAGACCTGAATCAGCCCCAGCATTTT.

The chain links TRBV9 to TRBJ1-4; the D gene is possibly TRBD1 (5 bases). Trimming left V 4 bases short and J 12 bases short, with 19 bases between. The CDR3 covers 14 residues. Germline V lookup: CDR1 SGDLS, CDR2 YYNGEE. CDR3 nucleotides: TGTGCCAGCAGCCCCCGGGGGGTCCCGGGGGAACTGTTTTTT. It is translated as CASSPRGVPGELFF.

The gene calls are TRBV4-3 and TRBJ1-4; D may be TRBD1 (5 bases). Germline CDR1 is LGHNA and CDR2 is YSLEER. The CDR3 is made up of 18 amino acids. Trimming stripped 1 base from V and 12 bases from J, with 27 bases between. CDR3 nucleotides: TGCGCCAGCAGCCAAGGGGTTGCGGGGAGCGCAGGGAATGATGAACTGTTTTTT. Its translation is CASSQGVAGSAGNDELFF.

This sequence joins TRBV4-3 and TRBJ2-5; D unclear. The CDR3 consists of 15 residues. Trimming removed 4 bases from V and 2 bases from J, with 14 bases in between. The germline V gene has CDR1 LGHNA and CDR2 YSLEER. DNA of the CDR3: TGCGCCAGCAGCCCCGCTGGCTATCCACAAGAGACCCAGTACTTC. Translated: CASSPAGYPQETQYF.

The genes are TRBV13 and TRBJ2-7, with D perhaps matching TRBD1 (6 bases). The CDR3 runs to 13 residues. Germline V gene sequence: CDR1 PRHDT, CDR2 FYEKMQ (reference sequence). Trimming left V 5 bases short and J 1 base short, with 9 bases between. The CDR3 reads CASSLGTSYEQYV. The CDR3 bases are TGTGCCAGCAGCCTCGGGACATCCTACGAGCAGTACGTC.

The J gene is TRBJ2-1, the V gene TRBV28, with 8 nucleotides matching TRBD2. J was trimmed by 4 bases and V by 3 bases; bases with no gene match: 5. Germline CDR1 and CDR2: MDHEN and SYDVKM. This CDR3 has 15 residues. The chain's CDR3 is CASSLLLAGYNEQFF. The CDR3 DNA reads TGTGCCAGCAGTTTGCTGCTAGCGGGTTACAATGAGCAGTTCTTC. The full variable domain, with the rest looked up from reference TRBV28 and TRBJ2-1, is DVKVTQSSRYLVKRTGEKVFLECVQDMDHENMFWYRQDPGLGLRLIYFSYDVKMKEKGDIPEGYSVSREKKERFSLILESASTNQTSMYLCASSLLLAGYNEQFFGPGTRLTVL.

The CDR3 DNA follows: TGCGCCAGCAGCCAAGATAGTTGGCGGGAGGGCCGAAGCGGGGAGCTGTTTTTT. Translating gives CASSQDSWREGRSGELFF. This chain connects TRBV4-3 to TRBJ2-2, with 9 bases that match TRBD2. CDR1 is LGHNA, CDR2 YSLEER, per germline. V lost 0 bases to trimming and J lost 7 bases; unmatched junction nucleotides: 12. The CDR3 spans 18 residues.

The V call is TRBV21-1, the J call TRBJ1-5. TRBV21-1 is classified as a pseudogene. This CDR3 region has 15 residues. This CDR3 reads CASSPPTRLIQPQHF. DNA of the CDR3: TGTGCCAGCAGCCCCCCTACCCGCTTAATACAGCCCCAGCATTTT.

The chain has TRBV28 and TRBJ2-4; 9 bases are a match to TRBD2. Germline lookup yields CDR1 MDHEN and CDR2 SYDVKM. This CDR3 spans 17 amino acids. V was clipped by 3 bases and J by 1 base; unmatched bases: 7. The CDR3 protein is CASSFIAGDLAKNIQYF. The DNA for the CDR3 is TGTGCCAGCAGTTTTATAGCGGGAGATCTCGCCAAAAACATTCAGTACTTC.

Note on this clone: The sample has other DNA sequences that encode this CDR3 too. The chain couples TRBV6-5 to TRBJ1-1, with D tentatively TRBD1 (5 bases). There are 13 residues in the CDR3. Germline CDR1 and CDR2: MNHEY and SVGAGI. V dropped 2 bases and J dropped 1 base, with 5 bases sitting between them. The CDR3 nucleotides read TGTGCCAGCAGTTACACAGGGAACACTGAAGCTTTCTTT. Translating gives CASSYTGNTEAFF.

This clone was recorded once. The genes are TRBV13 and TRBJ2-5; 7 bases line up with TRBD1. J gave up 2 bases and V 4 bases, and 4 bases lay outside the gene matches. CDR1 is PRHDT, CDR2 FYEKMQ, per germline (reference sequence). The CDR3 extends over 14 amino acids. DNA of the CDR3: TGTGCCAGCAGCTCCCGACAGGGACAAGAGACCCAGTACTTC. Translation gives CASSSRQGQETQYF.

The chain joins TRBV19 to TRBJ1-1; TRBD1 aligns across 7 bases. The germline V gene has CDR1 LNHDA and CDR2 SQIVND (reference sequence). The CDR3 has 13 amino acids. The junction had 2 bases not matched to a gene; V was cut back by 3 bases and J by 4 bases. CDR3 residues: CASSMGQITEAFF. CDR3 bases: TGTGCCAGTAGTATGGGACAGATCACTGAAGCTTTCTTT.

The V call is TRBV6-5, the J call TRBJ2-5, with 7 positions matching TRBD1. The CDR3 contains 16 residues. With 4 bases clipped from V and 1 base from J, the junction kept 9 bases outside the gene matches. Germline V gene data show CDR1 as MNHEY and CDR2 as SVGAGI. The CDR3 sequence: CASSFRTGGIQETQYF. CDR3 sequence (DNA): TGTGCCAGCAGTTTCCGGACAGGCGGTATCCAAGAGACCCAGTACTTC.

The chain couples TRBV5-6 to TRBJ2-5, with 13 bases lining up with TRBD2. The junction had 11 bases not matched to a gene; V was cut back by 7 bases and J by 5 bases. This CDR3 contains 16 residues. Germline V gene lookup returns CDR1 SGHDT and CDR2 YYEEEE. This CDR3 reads CASWTSGSEFLETQYF. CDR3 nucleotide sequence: TGTGCCAGCTGGACTAGCGGGAGTGAATTTTTGGAGACCCAGTACTTC.

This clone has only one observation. CDR3 bases: TGCGCCAGCAGCCCCGGAGGGTTAGCGGGAGGCCGGGATGAGCAGTTCTTC. This gives the protein CASSPGGLAGGRDEQFF. V gene TRBV5-1 combines with J gene TRBJ2-1; 10 bases agree with TRBD2. This CDR3 contains 17 residues. Germline V gene sequence: CDR1 SGHRS, CDR2 YFSETQ. The junction had 15 bases not matched to a gene; V was cut back by 4 bases and J by 8 bases.

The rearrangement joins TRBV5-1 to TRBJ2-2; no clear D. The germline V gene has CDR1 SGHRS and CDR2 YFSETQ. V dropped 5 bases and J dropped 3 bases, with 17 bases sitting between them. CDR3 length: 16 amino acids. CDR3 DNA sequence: TGCGCCAGCAGTTCTGAAGGGCGGATCCACACCGGGGAGCTGTTTTTT. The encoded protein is CASSSEGRIHTGELFF.

DNA for the CDR3: TGCGCCAGCAGCTTCCCCCAGGGAAAGGCTACGGGTGAGCAGTTCTTC. Translation gives CASSFPQGKATGEQFF. This chain uses TRBV5-1 with TRBJ2-1, with a possible D match to TRBD1 (5 bases). CDR1 is SGHRS, CDR2 YFSETQ, per germline. The CDR3 runs to 16 residues. V was trimmed by 2 bases and J by 9 bases, leaving 21 bases between them. The full variable domain, rest sourced from reference TRBV5-1 and TRBJ2-1, is KAGVTQTPRYLIKTRGQQVTLSCSPISGHRSVSWYQQTPGQGLQFLFEYFSETQRNKGNFPGRFSGRQFSNSRSEMNVSTLELGDSALYLCASSFPQGKATGEQFFGPGTRLTVL.

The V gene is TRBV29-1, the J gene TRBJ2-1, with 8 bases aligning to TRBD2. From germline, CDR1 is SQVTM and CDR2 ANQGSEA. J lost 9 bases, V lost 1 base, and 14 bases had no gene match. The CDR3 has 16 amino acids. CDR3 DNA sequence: TGCAGCGTTGAAGGCCCGGGAGGGCCACTTTCCCCTGAGCAGTTCTTC. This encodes CSVEGPGGPLSPEQFF.

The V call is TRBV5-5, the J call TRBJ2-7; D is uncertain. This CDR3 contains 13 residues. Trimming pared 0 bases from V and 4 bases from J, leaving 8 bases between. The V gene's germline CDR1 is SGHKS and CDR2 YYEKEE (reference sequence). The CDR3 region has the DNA TGTGCCAGCAGCTTGGTGGCCCAATACGAGCAGTACGTC. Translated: CASSLVAQYEQYV.

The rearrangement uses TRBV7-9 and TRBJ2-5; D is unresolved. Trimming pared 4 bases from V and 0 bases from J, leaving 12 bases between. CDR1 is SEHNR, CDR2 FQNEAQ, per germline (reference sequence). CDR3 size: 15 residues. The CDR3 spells CASSYPPSYQETQYF. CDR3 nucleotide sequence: TGTGCCAGCAGCTACCCCCCCAGCTACCAAGAGACCCAGTACTTC.

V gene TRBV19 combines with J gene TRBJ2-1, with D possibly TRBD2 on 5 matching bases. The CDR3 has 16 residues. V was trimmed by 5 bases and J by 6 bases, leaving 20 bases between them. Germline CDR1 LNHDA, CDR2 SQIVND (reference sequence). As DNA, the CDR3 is TGTGCCAGTAGTTTACTAGGTCCTGGATACCCCAATGAGCAGTTCTTC. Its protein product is CASSLLGPGYPNEQFF.

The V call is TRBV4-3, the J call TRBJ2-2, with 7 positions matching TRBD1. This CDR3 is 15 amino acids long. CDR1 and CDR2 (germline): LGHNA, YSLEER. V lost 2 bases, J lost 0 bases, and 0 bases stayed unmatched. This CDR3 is CASSQQGANTGELFF. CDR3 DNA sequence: TGCGCCAGCAGCCAACAGGGGGCGAACACCGGGGAGCTGTTTTTT.

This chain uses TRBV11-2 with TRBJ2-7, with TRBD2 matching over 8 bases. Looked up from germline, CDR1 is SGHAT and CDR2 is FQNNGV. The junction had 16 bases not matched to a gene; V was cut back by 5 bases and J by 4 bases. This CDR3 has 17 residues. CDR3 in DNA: TGTGCCAGCAGCCCTCGGACTAGCAGCCTGGAATGGTACGAGCAGTACTTC. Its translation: CASSPRTSSLEWYEQYF.

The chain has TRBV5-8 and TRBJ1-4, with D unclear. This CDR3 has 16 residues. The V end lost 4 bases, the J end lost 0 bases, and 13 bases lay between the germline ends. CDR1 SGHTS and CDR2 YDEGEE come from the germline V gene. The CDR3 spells CASSKSVQTTNEKLFF. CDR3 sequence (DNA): TGTGCCAGCAGCAAATCGGTACAGACAACTAATGAAAAACTGTTTTTT.

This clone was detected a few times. CDR3 sequence reads: CASSLAGGSQPQHF. The CDR3 DNA reads as TGTGCCAGCAGCTTAGCCGGGGGGTCCCAGCCCCAGCATTTT. J is TRBJ1-5 and V is TRBV7-2; D is perhaps TRBD1 (5 bases). The CDR3 consists of 14 residues. V lost 0 bases and J 7 bases, leaving 10 bases between the germline ends. Germline values: CDR1 SGHTA, CDR2 FQGNSA. Based on the CDR3 plus reference TRBV7-2 and TRBJ1-5, the full variable domain is GAGVSQSPSNKVTEKGKDVELRCDPISGHTALYWYRQSLGQGLEFLIYFQGNSAPDKSGLPSDRFSAERTGGSVSTLTIQRTQQEDSAVYLCASSLAGGSQPQHFGDGTRLSIL.

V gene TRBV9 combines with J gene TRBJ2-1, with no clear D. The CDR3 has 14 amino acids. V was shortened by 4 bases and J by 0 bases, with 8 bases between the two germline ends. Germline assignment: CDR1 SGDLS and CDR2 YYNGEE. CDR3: CASSSRSSYNEQFF. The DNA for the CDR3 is TGTGCCAGCAGCTCCCGGAGCTCCTACAATGAGCAGTTCTTC.